This note documents a single T cell receptor beta chain sequence. This entry is derived from a study of blood T cell repertoires in COVID-19. Study-wide context: Samples representing acute and convalescent COVID-19 were sourced from the United States, Italy and Spain.

Sequencing used immunoSEQ multiplex PCR; TCRdb keeps in-frame clones, though not all of them. The sample comprises a few hundred thousand clones, roughly 84% of which are singletons, and 5.5% to 7.5% rests with the top ten. The CDR3 is 19 residues long. V gave up 3 bases and J gave up 0 bases; unmatched junction bases: 12. Germline lookup yields CDR1 KGHSH and CDR2 LQKENI. The age range of participants was about 18 to 100 years, with residence in about two dozen US areas. Participants were placed into cohorts based on the clinical history they reported. Cohort 3 recovered donors had two negative PCRs, clearance, or symptom resolution.

This receptor was taken from a woman aged 40-49 years who had recovered from COVID-19. The chain couples TRBV18 to TRBJ1-1; 11 bases line up with TRBD1. Sequencing was done on a sample of PBMCs or T cells enriched from blood (not recorded which). The CDR3 here is CASSPWGTGGRTLNTEAFF. As DNA, the CDR3 is TGTGCCAGCTCACCGTGGGGGACAGGGGGGCGCACCTTGAACACTGAAGCTTTCTTT.